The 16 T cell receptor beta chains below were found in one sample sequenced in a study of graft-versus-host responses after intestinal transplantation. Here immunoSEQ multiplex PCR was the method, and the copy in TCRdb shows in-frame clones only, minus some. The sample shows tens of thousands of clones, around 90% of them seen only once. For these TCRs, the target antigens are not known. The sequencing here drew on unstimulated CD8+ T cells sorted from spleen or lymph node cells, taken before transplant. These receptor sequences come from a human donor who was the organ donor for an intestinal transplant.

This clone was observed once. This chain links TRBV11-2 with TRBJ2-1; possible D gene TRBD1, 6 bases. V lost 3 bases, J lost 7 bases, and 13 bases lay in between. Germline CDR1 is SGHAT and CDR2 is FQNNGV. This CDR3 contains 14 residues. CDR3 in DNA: TGTGCCAGCAGCTTCTACAGGGACGTGAATGAGCAGTTCTTC. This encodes CASSFYRDVNEQFF.

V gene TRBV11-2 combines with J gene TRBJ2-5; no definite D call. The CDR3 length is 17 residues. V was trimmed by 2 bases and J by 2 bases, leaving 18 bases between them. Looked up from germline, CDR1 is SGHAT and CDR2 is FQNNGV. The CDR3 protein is CASSLLASRQRQETQYF. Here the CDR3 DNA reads TGTGCCAGCAGCTTACTGGCCTCTCGGCAGAGGCAAGAGACCCAGTACTTC.

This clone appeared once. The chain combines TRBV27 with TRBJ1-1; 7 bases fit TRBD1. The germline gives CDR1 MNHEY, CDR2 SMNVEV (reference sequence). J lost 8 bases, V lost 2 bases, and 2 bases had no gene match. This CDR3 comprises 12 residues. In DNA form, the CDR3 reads TGTGCCAGCAGTTTAACAGGGGTAGAAGCTTTCTTT. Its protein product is CASSLTGVEAFF.

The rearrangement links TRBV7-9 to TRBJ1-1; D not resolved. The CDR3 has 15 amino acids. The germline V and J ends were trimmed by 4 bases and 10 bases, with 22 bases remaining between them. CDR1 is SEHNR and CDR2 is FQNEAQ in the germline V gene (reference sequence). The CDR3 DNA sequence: TGTGCCAGCAGCTCTGATCGGACGGTGACCGGAGGAGCTTTCTTT. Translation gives CASSSDRTVTGGAFF. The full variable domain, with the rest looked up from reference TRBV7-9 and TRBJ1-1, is DTGVSQNPRHKITKRGQNVTFRCDPISEHNRLYWYRQTLGQGPEFLTYFQNEAQLEKSRLLSDRFSAERPKGSFSTLEIQRTEQGDSAMYLCASSSDRTVTGGAFFGQGTRLTVV.

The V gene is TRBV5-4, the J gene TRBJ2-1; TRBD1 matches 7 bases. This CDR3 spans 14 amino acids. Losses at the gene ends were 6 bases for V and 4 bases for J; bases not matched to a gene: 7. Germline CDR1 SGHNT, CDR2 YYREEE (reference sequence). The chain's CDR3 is CASTPGQSYNEQFF. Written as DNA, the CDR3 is TGTGCCAGCACTCCGGGACAGAGTTACAATGAGCAGTTCTTC.

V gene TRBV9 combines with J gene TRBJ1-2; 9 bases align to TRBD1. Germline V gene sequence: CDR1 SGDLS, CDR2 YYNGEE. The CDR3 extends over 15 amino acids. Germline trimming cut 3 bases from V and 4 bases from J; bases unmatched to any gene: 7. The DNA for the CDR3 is TGTGCCAGCAGCGCGGACAGGGGTGTACTCTATGGCTACACCTTC. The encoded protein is CASSADRGVLYGYTF.

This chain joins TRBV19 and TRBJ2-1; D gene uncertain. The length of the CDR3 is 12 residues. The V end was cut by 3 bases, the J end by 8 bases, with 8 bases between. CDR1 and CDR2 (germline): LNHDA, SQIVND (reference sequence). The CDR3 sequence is CASSMRLDEQFF. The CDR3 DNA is TGTGCCAGTAGTATGAGGCTAGATGAGCAGTTCTTC.

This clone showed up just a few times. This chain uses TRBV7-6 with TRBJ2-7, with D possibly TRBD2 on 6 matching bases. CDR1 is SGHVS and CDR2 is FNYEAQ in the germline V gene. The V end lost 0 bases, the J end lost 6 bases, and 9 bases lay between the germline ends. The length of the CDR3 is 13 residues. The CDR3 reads CASSLAEGSEQYV. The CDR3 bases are TGTGCCAGCAGCTTAGCGGAGGGAAGCGAGCAGTACGTC.

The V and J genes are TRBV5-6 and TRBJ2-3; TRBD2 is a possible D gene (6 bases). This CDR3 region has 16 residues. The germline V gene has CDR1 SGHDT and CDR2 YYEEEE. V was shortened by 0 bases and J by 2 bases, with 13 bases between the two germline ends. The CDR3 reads CASSLGDGLTTDTQYF. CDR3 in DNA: TGTGCCAGCAGCTTGGGGGACGGACTAACCACAGATACGCAGTATTTT.

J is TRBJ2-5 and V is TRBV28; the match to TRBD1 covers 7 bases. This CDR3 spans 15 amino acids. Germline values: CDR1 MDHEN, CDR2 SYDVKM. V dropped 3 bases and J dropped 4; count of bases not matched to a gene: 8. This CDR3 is CASSFNRGDVETQYF. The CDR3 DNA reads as TGTGCCAGCAGTTTCAACAGGGGCGATGTAGAGACCCAGTACTTC.

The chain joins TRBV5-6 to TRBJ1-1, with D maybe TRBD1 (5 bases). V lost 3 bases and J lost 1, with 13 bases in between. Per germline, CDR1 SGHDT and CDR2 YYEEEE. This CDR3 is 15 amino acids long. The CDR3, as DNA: TGTGCCAGCAGCTCCCAGGGATCTGGGAACACTGAAGCTTTCTTT. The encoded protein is CASSSQGSGNTEAFF.

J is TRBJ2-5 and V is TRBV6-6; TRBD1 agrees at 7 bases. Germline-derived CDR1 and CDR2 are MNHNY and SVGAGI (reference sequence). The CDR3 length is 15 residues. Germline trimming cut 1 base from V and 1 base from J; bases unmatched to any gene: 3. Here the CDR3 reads CASSYLDRVQETQYF. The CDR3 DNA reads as TGTGCCAGCAGTTACTTAGACAGGGTCCAAGAGACCCAGTACTTC.

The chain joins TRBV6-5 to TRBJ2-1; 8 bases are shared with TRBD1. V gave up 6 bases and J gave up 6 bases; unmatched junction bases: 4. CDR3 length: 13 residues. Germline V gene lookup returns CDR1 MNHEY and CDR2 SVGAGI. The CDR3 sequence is CASRRDRGNEQFF. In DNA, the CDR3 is TGTGCCAGCAGAAGAGACAGGGGCAATGAGCAGTTCTTC.

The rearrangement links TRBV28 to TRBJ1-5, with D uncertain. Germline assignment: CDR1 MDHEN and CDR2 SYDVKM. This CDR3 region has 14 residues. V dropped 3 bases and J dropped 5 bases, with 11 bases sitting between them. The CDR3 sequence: CASSFLAIDQPQHF. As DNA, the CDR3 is TGTGCCAGCAGTTTTTTGGCAATCGATCAGCCCCAGCATTTT.

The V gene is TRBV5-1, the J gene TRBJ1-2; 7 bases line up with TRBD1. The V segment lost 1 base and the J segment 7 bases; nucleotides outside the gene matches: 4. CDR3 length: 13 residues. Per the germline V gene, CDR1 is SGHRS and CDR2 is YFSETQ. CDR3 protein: CASSLTGVGGYTF. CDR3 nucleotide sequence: TGCGCCAGCAGCTTGACAGGGGTCGGTGGCTACACCTTC.

The chain's CDR3 is CASSEGTSGYNEQFF. CDR3 sequence (DNA): TGTGCCAGCAGCGAGGGGACTAGCGGTTACAATGAGCAGTTCTTC. The chain is built from TRBV9 and TRBJ2-1; 11 nucleotides align to TRBD2. V gave up 3 bases and J gave up 4 bases; unmatched junction bases: 3. This CDR3 spans 15 amino acids. Germline values: CDR1 SGDLS, CDR2 YYNGEE.